These T cell receptor beta chains were read from a single sample in a study of type 1 regulatory T cells. TCRdb reprocessed the reads via MiXCR and lists one record per CDR3 protein. This table holds over 90,000 distinct CDR3 sequences, 25% to 40% found once. The sequencing input was CD4+ T cells, either the whole sample or a sorted fraction (not recorded which). These receptors all stem from a human donor in good health. The CDR3 runs from the conserved cysteine through the conserved F or W. Each record gives: V gene, J gene, CDR3 protein.

TRBV19	TRBJ2-2	CASSAQGTGELFF
TRBV7-3	TRBJ2-1	CASSRDVSSYNEQFF
TRBV15	TRBJ2-2	CATSRVAETGELFF
TRBV3-1	TRBJ2-3	CASSQVTGIGTDTQYF
TRBV5-4	TRBJ2-3	CASSPTPPGATDTQYF
TRBV20-1	TRBJ2-1	CSAASPSGSYNEQFF
TRBV7-2	TRBJ1-6	CASSLAQTGTSPLHF
TRBV5-1	TRBJ2-5	CASSLRTRRETQYF
TRBV29-1	TRBJ1-5	CSARDGGNQPQHF
TRBV10-2	TRBJ2-3	CASSDLAGTDTQYF
TRBV3-1	TRBJ2-2	CASSQALGTGELFF
TRBV7-8	TRBJ2-5	CASSYPFRRGNEQETQYF
TRBV27	TRBJ2-6	CASSLFSSGANVLTF
TRBV20-1	TRBJ2-2	CSARIQGGAGELFF
TRBV7-8	TRBJ2-5	CASSSDWGQETQYF
TRBV3-1	TRBJ2-7	CASSQAGYEQYF
TRBV20-1	TRBJ2-7	CSARDVRGVALYEQYF
TRBV4-1	TRBJ1-4	CASWDRINEKLFF
TRBV20-1	TRBJ2-5	CSANPGTPQETQYF
TRBV20-1	TRBJ1-4	CSARGGSGSPEKLFF
TRBV6-1	TRBJ2-5	CASRQISGGGETQYF
TRBV5-1	TRBJ2-5	CASSLGQLQYF
TRBV27	TRBJ2-2	CASSHGTGGISGELFF
TRBV4-2	TRBJ2-1	CASSQERTSFGYNEQFF
TRBV25-1	TRBJ2-3	CASSSQRVPADTQYF
TRBV30	TRBJ2-3	CAWHVWYCGAWTDTQYF
TRBV2	TRBJ2-2	CASIRTENTGELFF
TRBV18	TRBJ2-2	CASSPPNTGELFF
TRBV11-2	TRBJ2-2	CASRLPRGSGSLDTGELFF